This T cell receptor beta chain was retrieved from a study of blood T cell repertoires in COVID-19. Study context: COVID-19 samples, acute and convalescent, were from the United States, Italy and Spain.

CDR3 size: 17 residues. Trimming removed 0 bases from V and 4 bases from J; junction bases left unmatched: 5. Germline V gene lookup returns CDR1 LGHNA and CDR2 YSLEER. Adults between roughly 18 and 95 years of age took part from 20 to 25 US areas. The protocol was immunoSEQ multiplex PCR, while the TCRdb copy is restricted to in-frame clones and leaves out a portion. This repertoire shows approximately 270,000 clones, roughly nine tenths found once; its top ten account for 0.95% to 1.5%. What was sequenced was PBMCs or T cells enriched from blood (not recorded which). J is TRBJ2-3 and V is TRBV4-3; 12 positions match TRBD1. The source is a human donor in a cohort exposed to, infected with or recovered from COVID-19 (not recorded which). The donor label of this sample is uncertain. DNA of the CDR3: TGCGCCAGCAGCCAAGACCGGGACAGGGGGCTCCCAGATACGCAGTATTTT. Translation gives CASSQDRDRGLPDTQYF.